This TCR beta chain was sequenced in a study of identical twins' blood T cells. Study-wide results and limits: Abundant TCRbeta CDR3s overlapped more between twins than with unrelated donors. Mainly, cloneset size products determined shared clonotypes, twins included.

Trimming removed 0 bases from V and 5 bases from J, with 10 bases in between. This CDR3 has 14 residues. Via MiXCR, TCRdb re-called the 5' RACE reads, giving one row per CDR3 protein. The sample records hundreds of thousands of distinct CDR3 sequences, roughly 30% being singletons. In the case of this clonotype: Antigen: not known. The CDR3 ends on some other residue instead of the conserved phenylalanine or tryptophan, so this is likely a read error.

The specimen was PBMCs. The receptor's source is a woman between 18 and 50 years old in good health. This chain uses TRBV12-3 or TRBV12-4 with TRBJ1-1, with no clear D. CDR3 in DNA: TGTGCCAGCAGTTTAGCGGAGGATCGAACTGAAGCTTTCCTT. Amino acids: CASSLAEDRTEAFL.